This passage covers 12 T cell receptor beta chains from one sample sequenced in a study of blood T cell repertoires in COVID-19. The assay was immunoSEQ multiplex PCR, and TCRdb's table has in-frame clones only and misses some. The profile shows under 400,000 clones, approximately 89% of them singletons. The sequenced sample was peripheral blood. The receptors here all came from a woman aged 25 to 39 with COVID-19, enrolled during active disease.

The chain recombines TRBV3-1 (or the pseudogene TRBV3-2) with TRBJ1-2, with 8 positions matching TRBD1. After removal of 4 bases from V and 8 bases from J, the junction contained 9 bases not matched to a gene. The germline V gene encodes CDR1 LGHDT and CDR2 YNNKEL (reference sequence). The CDR3 loop spans 14 amino acids. This CDR3 is CASSLDRGLKGYTF. In DNA form, the CDR3 reads TGTGCCAGCAGCCTAGACAGGGGATTAAAGGGCTACACCTTC.

This chain joins TRBV28 and TRBJ1-1; the D is unclear. Trimming removed 5 bases at V and 1 base at J, with 17 bases between. Germline-derived CDR1 and CDR2 are MDHEN and SYDVKM. The CDR3 is 16 residues long. The CDR3 protein is CASSLNVPSGNTEAFF. CDR3 coding DNA: TGTGCCAGCAGTCTCAACGTACCTTCAGGGAACACTGAAGCTTTCTTT.

This clone came up once. The chain recombines TRBV7-2 with TRBJ1-2; tentative D call: TRBD1 (5 bases). The CDR3 has 14 residues. Looked up from germline, CDR1 is SGHTA and CDR2 is FQGNSA. V was pared by 2 bases and J by 4 bases, with 11 bases between. The CDR3 DNA is TGTGCCAGCAGCTTAAATCAGGGAGGCTATGGCTACACCTTC. Translating gives CASSLNQGGYGYTF.

This clone turned up a few times. This sequence joins TRBV6-5 and TRBJ1-2; 7 positions match TRBD1. The CDR3 has 15 amino acids. V lost 0 bases, J lost 6 bases, and 7 bases stayed unmatched. Germline CDR1 reads MNHEY; CDR2 reads SVGAGI. CDR3 residues: CASSYSSQGGHGYTF. The DNA for the CDR3 is TGTGCCAGCAGTTACTCGAGTCAGGGGGGCCATGGCTACACCTTC.

This clone was detected a few times. The chain carries TRBV6-5 and TRBJ2-7; 9 bases are shared with TRBD1. This CDR3 spans 15 amino acids. V gave up 4 bases and J gave up 3 bases; unmatched junction bases: 7. Germline V gene lookup returns CDR1 MNHEY and CDR2 SVGAGI. CDR3 region: CASSLGTGIVYEQYF. Written as DNA, the CDR3 is TGTGCCAGCAGTTTGGGGACAGGGATCGTCTACGAGCAGTACTTC.

The J gene is TRBJ1-1, the V gene TRBV4-3; no clear D gene. V lost 4 bases and J 1 base, leaving 13 bases between the germline ends. This CDR3 region has 15 residues. Looked up from germline, CDR1 is LGHNA and CDR2 is YSLEER. The CDR3 spells CASSPGRSGNTEAFF. The DNA for the CDR3 is TGCGCCAGCAGCCCAGGCCGGTCCGGGAACACTGAAGCTTTCTTT.

This clone was counted a single time. V is TRBV4-1 and J is TRBJ1-4; TRBD1 matches 8 bases. CDR3 length: 14 amino acids. The trim removed 4 bases at V and 6 bases at J, leaving 4 bases unmatched. Germline CDR1 and CDR2: MGHRA and YSYEKL. The CDR3 region is CASSLDRADEKLFF. CDR3 in DNA: TGCGCCAGCAGCCTGGACAGGGCGGATGAAAAACTGTTTTTT.

This clone has just a few counts. The chain carries TRBV7-2 and TRBJ2-7; 7 bases agree with TRBD2. V lost 1 base and J lost 5; bases outside the gene matches: 17. Germline loops: CDR1 SGHTA, CDR2 FQGNSA. The CDR3 length is 18 residues. The CDR3 region has the DNA TGTGCCAGCAGCTTAGGGGCGGGACTAAATGTGTGGTTAGACGAGCAGTACTTC. As protein: CASSLGAGLNVWLDEQYF.

This rearrangement joins TRBV9 to TRBJ2-2; TRBD1 aligns across 10 bases. Germline CDR1 and CDR2: SGDLS and YYNGEE. This CDR3 contains 18 residues. V was pared by 1 base and J by 1 base, with 7 bases of the junction left unmatched. CDR3 sequence reads: CASSVPTGGAGNTGELFF. The CDR3 DNA reads TGTGCCAGCAGCGTACCGACAGGGGGCGCCGGGAACACCGGGGAGCTGTTTTTT.

Remarks on this clone: The sample holds other DNA sequences that translate to the same CDR3. The rearrangement uses TRBV10-3 and TRBJ2-7; perhaps TRBD1 as D (5 bases). The V and J ends lost 2 bases and 3 bases respectively, with 8 bases between them. The CDR3 is made up of 13 amino acids. CDR1 ENHRY and CDR2 SYGVKD come from the germline V gene. CDR3 region: CAISEGQGYEQYF. Written as DNA, the CDR3 is TGTGCCATCAGTGAGGGGCAGGGCTACGAGCAGTACTTC.

J is TRBJ1-5 and V is TRBV4-2; TRBD1 agrees at 8 bases. V shed 4 bases, J shed 1 base, and the junction held 15 bases outside the gene matches. CDR3 length equals 19 residues. The germline V gene has CDR1 LGHNA and CDR2 YNFKEQ. DNA for the CDR3: TGTGCCAGCAGCCCCAGCGGCAGGGGGCGAATCGAGAGCAATCAGCCCCAGCATTTT. This sequence encodes CASSPSGRGRIESNQPQHF.

V and J are TRBV3-1 (or the pseudogene TRBV3-2) and TRBJ1-1; TRBD1 is a possible D gene (6 bases). The CDR3 sequence is 14 residues long. V was cut by 4 bases and J by 4 bases, with 13 bases left in between. From germline, CDR1 is LGHDT and CDR2 YNNKEL (reference sequence). The CDR3 loop is CASSPSLGGTEAFF. CDR3 bases: TGTGCCAGCAGCCCCTCGCTAGGGGGCACTGAAGCTTTCTTT.